This T cell receptor beta chain is drawn from a study of blood T cells in healthy people across ages. With a J-beta primer mix and a sample-barcoded 5' primer, a second PCR ran about 7 to 12 cycles. Each cDNA molecule received a tag from a template-switch adaptor that had 12 random nucleotides. TCRdb reprocessed the 5' RACE reads via MiXCR and lists one record per CDR3 protein. This table holds approximately 690,000 distinct CDR3 sequences, approximately 40% found once. Each individual donor underwent a draw of 8 to 10 milliliters of peripheral blood. Per sample, no less than 5.5 micrograms of total RNA were extracted. Of note for this clonotype: The junction differs from germline at one of its ends, possibly a read error.

The CDR3 is 16 residues long. In germline, CDR1 is MNHEY, CDR2 SVGEGT. Specimen: blood. The TCR comes from an older man in good health. The rearrangement joins TRBV6-2 or TRBV6-3 to TRBJ2-3; 8 bases are shared with TRBD2. This CDR3 is CAGSSLAAGGPYTQYF. CDR3 nucleotides: TGTGCCGGCAGCTCCCTCGCTGCGGGAGGCCCGTATACGCAGTATTTT.